This T cell receptor (beta chain) was profiled in a study of T cells after yellow fever vaccination. Looked up from germline, CDR1 is SGHTA and CDR2 is FQGTGA. The CDR3 covers 14 residues. V dropped 5 bases and J dropped 3; count of bases not matched to a gene: 6. TCRdb reprocessed the 5' RACE reads with MiXCR, giving one entry per CDR3 protein. The repertoire includes 200,000 to 300,000 distinct CDR3 sequences, 13% of them detected once, and roughly 0.5% sits in the top ten. Worth noting for this clonotype: The antigen is undetermined.

Study-level findings and limits: Contamination by abundant bulk-population clonotypes could be present in FACS-sorted repertoires.

This chain joins TRBV7-3 and TRBJ1-1, with 7 bases fitting TRBD1. This clonotype originated in a young man who received the YFV17D yellow fever vaccine. Sequences were derived from CD4+ T cells sorted from PBMCs, sampled 45 days after the yellow fever booster vaccination. For the CDR3, the DNA is TGTGCCAGCAGCGCAACAGGGGCGGACACTGAAGCTTTCTTT. Translating gives CASSATGADTEAFF.